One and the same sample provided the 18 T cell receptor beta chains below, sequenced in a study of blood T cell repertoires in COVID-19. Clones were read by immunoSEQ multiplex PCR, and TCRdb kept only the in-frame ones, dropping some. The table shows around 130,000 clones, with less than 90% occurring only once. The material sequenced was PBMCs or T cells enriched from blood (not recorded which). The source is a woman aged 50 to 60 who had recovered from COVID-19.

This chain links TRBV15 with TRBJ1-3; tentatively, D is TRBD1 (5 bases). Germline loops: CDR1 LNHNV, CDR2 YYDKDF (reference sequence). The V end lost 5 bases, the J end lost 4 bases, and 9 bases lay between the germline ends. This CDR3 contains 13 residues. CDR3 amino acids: CATSQTVGNTIYF. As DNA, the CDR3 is TGTGCCACCAGCCAGACAGTGGGAAACACCATATATTTT.

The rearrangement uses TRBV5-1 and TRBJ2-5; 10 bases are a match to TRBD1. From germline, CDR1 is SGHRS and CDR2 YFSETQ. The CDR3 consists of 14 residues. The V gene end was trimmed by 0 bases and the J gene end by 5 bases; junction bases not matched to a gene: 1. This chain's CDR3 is CASSLGTGGETQYF. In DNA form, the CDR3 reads TGCGCCAGCAGCTTGGGGACAGGGGGGGAGACCCAGTACTTC.

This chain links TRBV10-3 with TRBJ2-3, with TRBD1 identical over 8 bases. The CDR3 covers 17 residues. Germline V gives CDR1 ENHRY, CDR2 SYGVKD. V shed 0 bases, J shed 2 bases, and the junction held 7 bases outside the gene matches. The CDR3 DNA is TGTGCCATCAGTGAGTCTGAGAGGGACAGGTTCACAGATACGCAGTATTTT. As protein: CAISESERDRFTDTQYF.

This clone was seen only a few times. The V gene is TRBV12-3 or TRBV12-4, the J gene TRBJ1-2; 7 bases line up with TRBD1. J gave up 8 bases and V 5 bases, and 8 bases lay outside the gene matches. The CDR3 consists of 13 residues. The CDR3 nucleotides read TGTGCCAGCAGTGTACGACAGGGTGGAGGCTACACCTTC. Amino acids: CASSVRQGGGYTF.

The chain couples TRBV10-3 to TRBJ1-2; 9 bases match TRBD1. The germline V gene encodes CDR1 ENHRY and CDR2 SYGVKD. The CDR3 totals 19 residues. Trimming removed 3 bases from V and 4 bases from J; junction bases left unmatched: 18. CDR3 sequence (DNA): TGTGCCATCAGTGACCCACTGAGCATAGATACAGGGGGCCCCTATGGCTACACCTTC. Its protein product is CAISDPLSIDTGGPYGYTF.

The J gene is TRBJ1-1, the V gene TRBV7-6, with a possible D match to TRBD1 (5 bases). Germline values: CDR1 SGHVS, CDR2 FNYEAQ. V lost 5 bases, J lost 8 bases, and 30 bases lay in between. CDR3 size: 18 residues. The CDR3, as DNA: TGTGCCAGCAGCCTGACGTTAGGGCCCCAGGGCGACATCGGGGAAGCTTTCTTT. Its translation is CASSLTLGPQGDIGEAFF.

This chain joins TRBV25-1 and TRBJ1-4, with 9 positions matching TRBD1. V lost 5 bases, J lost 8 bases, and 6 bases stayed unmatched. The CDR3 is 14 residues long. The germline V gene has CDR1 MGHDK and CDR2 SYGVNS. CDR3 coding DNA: TGTGCCAGCAGTAGGACAGGGGATGTCGAAAAACTGTTTTTT. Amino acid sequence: CASSRTGDVEKLFF.

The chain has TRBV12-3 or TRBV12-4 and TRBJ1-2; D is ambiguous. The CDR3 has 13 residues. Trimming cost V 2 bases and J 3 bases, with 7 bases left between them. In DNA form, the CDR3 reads TGTGCCAGCAGTTTATTGGTAGACTATGGCTACACCTTC. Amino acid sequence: CASSLLVDYGYTF.

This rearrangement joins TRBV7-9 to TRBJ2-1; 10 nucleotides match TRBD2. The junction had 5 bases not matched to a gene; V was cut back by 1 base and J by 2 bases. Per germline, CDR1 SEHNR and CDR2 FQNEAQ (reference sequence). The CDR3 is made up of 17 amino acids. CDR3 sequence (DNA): TGTGCCAGCAGCTTAGGTACCGGACTAGCGGCCTACAATGAGCAGTTCTTC. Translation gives CASSLGTGLAAYNEQFF.

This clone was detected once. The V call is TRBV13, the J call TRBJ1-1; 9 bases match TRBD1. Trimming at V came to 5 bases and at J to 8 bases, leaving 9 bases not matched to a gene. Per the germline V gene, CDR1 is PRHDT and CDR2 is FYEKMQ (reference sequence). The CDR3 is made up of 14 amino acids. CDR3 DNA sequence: TGTGCCAGCAGCACCACGGGACAGGGAGGGGAAGCTTTCTTT. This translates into CASSTTGQGGEAFF.

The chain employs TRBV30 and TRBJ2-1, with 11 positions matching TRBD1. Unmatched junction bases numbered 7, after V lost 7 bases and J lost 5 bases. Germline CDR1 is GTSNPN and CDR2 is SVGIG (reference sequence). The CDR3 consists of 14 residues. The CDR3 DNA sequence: TGTGCCTCGCGGACAGGGGGCAGGAACAATGAGCAGTTCTTC. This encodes CASRTGGRNNEQFF.

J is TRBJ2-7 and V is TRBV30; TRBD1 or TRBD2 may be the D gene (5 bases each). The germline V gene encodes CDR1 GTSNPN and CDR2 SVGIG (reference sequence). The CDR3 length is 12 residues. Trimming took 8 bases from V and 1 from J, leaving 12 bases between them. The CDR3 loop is CARDGPSYEQYF. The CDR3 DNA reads TGTGCCCGGGACGGTCCATCCTACGAGCAGTACTTC.

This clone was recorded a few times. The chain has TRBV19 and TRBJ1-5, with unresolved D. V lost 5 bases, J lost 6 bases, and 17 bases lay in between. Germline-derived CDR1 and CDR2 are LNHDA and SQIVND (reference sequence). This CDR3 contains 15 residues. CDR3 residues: CASSWGGGLGQPQHF. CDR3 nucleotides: TGTGCCAGTAGTTGGGGTGGAGGATTGGGTCAGCCCCAGCATTTT.

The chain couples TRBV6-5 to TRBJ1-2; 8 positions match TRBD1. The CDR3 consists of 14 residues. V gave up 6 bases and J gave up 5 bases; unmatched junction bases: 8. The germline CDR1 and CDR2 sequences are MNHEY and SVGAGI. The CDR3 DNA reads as TGTGCCAGCAGAATCTCAGGGGGCTGGTATGGCTACACCTTC. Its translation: CASRISGGWYGYTF.

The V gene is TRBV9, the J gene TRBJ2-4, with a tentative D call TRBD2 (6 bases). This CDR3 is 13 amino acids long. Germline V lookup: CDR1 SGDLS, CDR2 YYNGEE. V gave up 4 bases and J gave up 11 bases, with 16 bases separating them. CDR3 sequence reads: CASSSAGSSVQYF. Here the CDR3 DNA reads TGTGCCAGCAGCTCGGCGGGGAGTTCAGTTCAGTACTTC.

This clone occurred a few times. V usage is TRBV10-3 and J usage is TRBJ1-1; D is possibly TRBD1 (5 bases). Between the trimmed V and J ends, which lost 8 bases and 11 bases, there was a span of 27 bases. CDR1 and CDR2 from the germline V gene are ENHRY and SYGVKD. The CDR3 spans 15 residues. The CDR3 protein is CAIGKAGLKRGSAFF. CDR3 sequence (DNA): TGTGCCATCGGTAAGGCGGGGCTTAAAAGGGGCAGCGCTTTCTTT.

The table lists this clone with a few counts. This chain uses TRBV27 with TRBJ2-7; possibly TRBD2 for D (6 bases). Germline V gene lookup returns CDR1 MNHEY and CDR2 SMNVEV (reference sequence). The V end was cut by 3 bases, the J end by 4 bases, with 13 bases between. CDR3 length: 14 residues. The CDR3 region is CASSFSVGGYEQYF. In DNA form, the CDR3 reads TGTGCCAGCAGTTTCTCGGTCGGAGGGTACGAGCAGTACTTC.

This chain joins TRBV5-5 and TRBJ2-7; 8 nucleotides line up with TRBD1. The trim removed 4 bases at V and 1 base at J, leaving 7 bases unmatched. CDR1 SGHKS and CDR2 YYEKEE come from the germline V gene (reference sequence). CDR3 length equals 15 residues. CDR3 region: CASSKKGQESYEQYF. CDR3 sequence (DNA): TGTGCCAGCAGCAAAAAGGGACAGGAGTCCTACGAGCAGTACTTC.